The entry that follows covers one T cell receptor beta chain sequence. Antigen unknown. This record comes from a study of long-term antiretroviral therapy in people with HIV. Findings of the study overall: Diversity measured after ART increased yet remained under transplant donor controls.

At the survey level, the v3.0 immunoSEQ assay was run. Clones were read by immunoSEQ multiplex PCR, and TCRdb kept only the in-frame ones, dropping some. The sample lists more than 20,000 clones, about 88% occurring once. Germline values: CDR1 SGHAT, CDR2 FQNNGV. V shed 5 bases and J shed 6 bases, with 12 bases lying between them. CDR3 length: 13 residues. The V call is TRBV11-2, the J call TRBJ2-3; a possible D gene is TRBD2 (6 bases). The TCR comes from a woman aged 25 to 45 with HIV. The starting material was unsorted PBMCs, obtained 1.9 years after starting antiretroviral therapy. CDR3 sequence (DNA): TGTGCCAGCAGCCGGACCCGGGGGGATACGCAGTATTTT. Translating it yields CASSRTRGDTQYF.